This T cell receptor beta chain was profiled in a study of blood T cell repertoires in COVID-19. Study context: Sample material is recorded as cDNA or gDNA derived from T cells, B-cell-depleted T cells, or PBMCs.

The CDR3 spans 14 residues. The germline gives CDR1 MNHEY, CDR2 SVGAGI. V was clipped by 10 bases and J by 6 bases; unmatched bases: 14. Produced via immunoSEQ multiplex PCR; TCRdb's table is partial and in-frame only. The sample consists of about 130,000 clones, approximately 85% of them appearing once. This receptor was taken from a woman older than 75 with COVID-19, enrolled during active disease. This chain connects TRBV6-5 to TRBJ1-2, with TRBD1 matching 7 bases. Sequences were obtained from peripheral blood. In nucleotides, the CDR3 is TGTGCCACCCCGATAGACAGGGAGGCTGATGGCTACACCTTC. Protein sequence: CATPIDREADGYTF.